The rows below give T cell receptor beta chains drawn from one sample of a study of cytomegalovirus exposure and HLA in healthy donors. Libraries were prepared by immunoSEQ multiplex PCR; TCRdb keeps only in-frame clonotypes and omits some of them. This table holds 75,000 to 100,000 clones, about four fifths found once. The sequenced sample consisted of PBMCs. Receptors originate from a man younger than 35 in good health and CMV-seropositive. The CDR3 runs from the conserved cysteine through the conserved F or W. D genes are given only for firm matches. Part of the rows lack a size; the others show once, few, many or a class for expanded clones.

v_call	d_call	j_call	clone_size	cdr3_nt	cdr3_aa
TRBV13	TRBD2	TRBJ2-1	NA	TGTGCCAGCAGAACCACTAGCGGTGGCTCCTACAATGAGCAGTTCTTC	CASRTTSGGSYNEQFF
TRBV28	NA	TRBJ1-2	few	TGTGCCAGCAGTTTATCTACAGGGCTCTATGGCTACACCTTC	CASSLSTGLYGYTF
TRBV29-1	TRBD1	TRBJ2-1	NA	TGCAGCCTTAGACAGGGGGCTTCTATCGGAAATGAGCAGTTCTTC	CSLRQGASIGNEQFF
TRBV19	TRBD1	TRBJ1-4	NA	TGTGCCAGTAGTCTTGGACAGGCAACTAATGAAAAACTGTTTTTT	CASSLGQATNEKLFF
TRBV10-3	NA	TRBJ1-2	few	TGTGCCATCAGATCAGGGGACACTAACTATGGCTACACCTTC	CAIRSGDTNYGYTF
TRBV4-2	TRBD1	TRBJ2-2	NA	TGTGCCAGCAGCTCTCAGACAGGGGGTTACACCGGGGAGCTGTTTTTT	CASSSQTGGYTGELFF
TRBV11-2	TRBD1	TRBJ2-7	NA	TGTGCCAGCAGCTTAGCGAGGGGGACAGGGGGGGACTCCTACGAGCAGTACTTC	CASSLARGTGGDSYEQYF
TRBV6-5	TRBD2	TRBJ2-1	NA	TGTGCCAGCAGCCCCTGGACTAGCGGGGGAAATGAGCAGTTCTTC	CASSPWTSGGNEQFF
TRBV9	TRBD2	TRBJ2-7	NA	TGTGCCAGCAGCCCGGGGGGGTCCTACGAGCAGTACTTC	CASSPGGSYEQYF
TRBV2	NA	TRBJ2-3	few	TGTGCCAGCAGTGAAGGGCTCGGGGGGCGGGGGAGGGATACGCAGTATTTT	CASSEGLGGRGRDTQYF
TRBV5-1	NA	TRBJ1-1	NA	TGCGCCAGCAGCTTGGCCGAGACACGGAACACTGAAGCTTTCTTT	CASSLAETRNTEAFF
TRBV28	NA	TRBJ2-1	NA	TGTGCCAGCAGTTCGGGGTTTATCGGGAATGAGCAGTTCTTC	CASSSGFIGNEQFF
TRBV9	TRBD1	TRBJ1-4	few	TGTGCCAGCAGCCCGGGACAGGGGGCTAACGAAAAACTGTTTTTT	CASSPGQGANEKLFF
TRBV4-1	NA	TRBJ2-5	NA	TGCGCCAGCAGCCGCGGAGGACTTCAAGAGACCCAGTACTTC	CASSRGGLQETQYF
TRBV15	TRBD1	TRBJ1-2	NA	TGTGCCACCAGCCCGGACAGGGCCCCGTATGGCTACACCTTC	CATSPDRAPYGYTF
TRBV7-2	TRBD1	TRBJ2-1	once	TGTGCCAGCAGCGAACGACAGGGTACGATTTCCTACAATGAGCAGTTCTTC	CASSERQGTISYNEQFF
TRBV7-5	NA	TRBJ1-5	few	TGTGTCAGAAGCTTATTTGTACGGATCACCCCAGAGGGCAATCAGCCCCAGCATTTT	CVRSLFVRITPEGNQPQHF
TRBV5-1	TRBD2	TRBJ2-5	NA	TGCGCCAGCGGGGGACTAGCCTCCCAAGAGACCCAGTACTTC	CASGGLASQETQYF
TRBV19	NA	TRBJ1-2	NA	TGTGCCAGTAGTATGAATCCTCTGGGCCAGGCGCTTTCTGATGGCTACACCTTC	CASSMNPLGQALSDGYTF
TRBV2	TRBD1	TRBJ2-7	NA	TGTGCCAGCAGTGGGACAGGGGGTTTCTCCTACGAGCAGTACTTC	CASSGTGGFSYEQYF
TRBV6-8	NA	TRBJ2-4	NA	TGTGCCAGCAATAGCAAATACAGGGAAGGGAGTAAAAACATTCAGTACTTC	CASNSKYREGSKNIQYF
TRBV7-3	TRBD1	TRBJ2-1	NA	TGTGCCAGCAGCTCCCAAACAGGGGATGAGCAGTTCTTC	CASSSQTGDEQFF
TRBV5-1	TRBD1	TRBJ2-3	NA	TGCGCCAGCAGGACAGGGATGGCAGATACGCAGTATTTT	CASRTGMADTQYF
TRBV6-4	NA	TRBJ2-2	few	TGTGCCAGCAGTGAGCAGGGGGGGAACACCGGGGAGCTGTTTTTT	CASSEQGGNTGELFF
TRBV11-2	NA	TRBJ1-6	NA	TGTGCCAGCAGCTTAGGTCGGGGTGGAAGGAATTCACCCCTCCACTTT	CASSLGRGGRNSPLHF
TRBV5-4	TRBD1	TRBJ2-7	once	TGTGCCAGCAGCCGCGGCACAGGGGGTCGCGCCTACGAGCAGTACTTC	CASSRGTGGRAYEQYF
TRBV9	NA	TRBJ1-4	NA	TGTGCCAGCAGAAATCGGACTAATGAAAAACTGTTTTTT	CASRNRTNEKLFF
TRBV6-1	NA	TRBJ2-7	NA	TGTGCCAGCAGTGAGGACTACTCGAGCTCCTACGAGCAGTACTTC	CASSEDYSSSYEQYF
TRBV5-1	NA	TRBJ2-7	NA	TGCGCCAGCTCAGGCTCCCCATCCAAGGAGCAGTACTTC	CASSGSPSKEQYF
TRBV27	TRBD1	TRBJ1-5	NA	TGTGCCAGCACCCCGACAGGGTTAGGTCAGCCCCAGCATTTT	CASTPTGLGQPQHF
TRBV30	NA	TRBJ2-7	NA	TGTGCCTGGGGCTACGGGTACGAGCAGTACTTC	CAWGYGYEQYF
TRBV5-6	TRBD1	TRBJ1-6	NA	TGTGCCAGCAGCTTCCGGGACAGTAATTCACCCCTCCACTTT	CASSFRDSNSPLHF
TRBV18	NA	TRBJ2-2	NA	TGTGCCAGCTCACCGCGCACCGGGGAGCTGTTTTTT	CASSPRTGELFF
TRBV27	NA	TRBJ2-1	NA	TGTGCCACCCGATCCGGGACACAGCAGTTCTTC	CATRSGTQQFF
TRBV2	TRBD2	TRBJ2-5	NA	TGTGCCAGCAGTGAACAGGCTAGCGGGGAGACCCAGTACTTC	CASSEQASGETQYF
TRBV2	TRBD2	TRBJ2-3	NA	TGTGCCAGCAGGTTAGCGGGCAGCACAGATACGCAGTATTTT	CASRLAGSTDTQYF
TRBV27	TRBD2	TRBJ2-7	once	TGTGCCAGCAGTTTTTTTGGGGGGGTCGAGTACGAGCAGTACTTC	CASSFFGGVEYEQYF
TRBV2	TRBD2	TRBJ2-3	NA	TGTGCCAGCAGTCTGGGACTAGCCGTCTATTTT	CASSLGLAVYF
TRBV21-1	NA	TRBJ2-5	once	TGTGCCAGCAGCCCTACAGGGGGCAGAGAGACCCAGTACTTC	CASSPTGGRETQYF
TRBV7-2	NA	TRBJ2-5	few	TGTGCCAGCAGCCCCACGGGGGGAGGGGGGGAGACCCAGTACTTC	CASSPTGGGGETQYF
TRBV7-2	TRBD2	TRBJ2-5	NA	TGTGCCAGCAGCTTCGCGGCTAGCGGCAACCAAGAGACCCAGTACTTC	CASSFAASGNQETQYF
TRBV5-4	NA	TRBJ1-1	few	TGTGCCAGCAGCTTGGACCCAGGGAACACTGAAGCTTTCTTT	CASSLDPGNTEAFF
TRBV18	TRBD1	TRBJ1-1	NA	TGTGCCAGCTCACCCCAGGGGGCGACCACTGAAGCTTTCTTT	CASSPQGATTEAFF
TRBV27	TRBD1	TRBJ1-4	NA	TGTGCCAGTAGTCGACAGGGATCTAATGAAAAACTGTTTTTT	CASSRQGSNEKLFF
TRBV4-2	TRBD1	TRBJ2-2	NA	TGTGCCAGCAGCCAAGATAGGGGACAGGGGATTGCCGGGGAGCTGTTTTTT	CASSQDRGQGIAGELFF
TRBV5-1	TRBD2	TRBJ2-2	NA	TGCGCCAGCAGCTTGGCCCCCATAGCGGGGGGTAACACCGGGGAGCTGTTTTTT	CASSLAPIAGGNTGELFF
TRBV2	NA	TRBJ1-6	NA	TGTGCCAGCGGGACAAGTCCTAATTCACCCCTCCACTTT	CASGTSPNSPLHF
TRBV7-6	TRBD2	TRBJ2-2	NA	TGTGCCAGCAGCTTAGTAACTAGCGGGGGAATCGGGGAGCTGTTTTTT	CASSLVTSGGIGELFF
TRBV10-2	TRBD2	TRBJ2-1	NA	TGCGCCAGCAAAGGGGGACTAGCGGGGGTAGGTCTACCCTACAATGAGCAGTTCTTC	CASKGGLAGVGLPYNEQFF
TRBV7-9	NA	TRBJ2-7	NA	TGTTCCAGCAGCACTACAGGGCGCGAGCAGTACTTC	CSSSTTGREQYF